A selection of T cell receptor beta chains follows, all from one sample in a study of blood T cell repertoires in COVID-19. Clones were sequenced by immunoSEQ multiplex PCR, and TCRdb holds only the in-frame ones, with some missing. The sample has some 140,000 clones; about 76% are singletons. Sample: peripheral blood. The receptors were gathered from an older woman with COVID-19, enrolled during active disease. Each CDR3 is given with its conserved first and last residue. Fields, in order: clone size, D gene, V gene, J gene, CDR3 DNA, CDR3 protein. The D gene is left open where the match is weak. Expanded clones are given a class, and other clones once, few, many or no size at all.

clone_size: NA; d_call: TRBD2; v_call: TRBV7-2; j_call: TRBJ2-3; cdr3_nt: TGTGCCAGCAGCTTAGTGGGGGGGTACACAGATACGCAGTATTTT; cdr3_aa: CASSLVGGYTDTQYF
clone_size: few; d_call: NA; v_call: TRBV19; j_call: TRBJ1-4; cdr3_nt: TGTGCCAGTAGTGTGGGCGGGCGGCTTAATGAAAAACTGTTTTTT; cdr3_aa: CASSVGGRLNEKLFF
clone_size: NA; d_call: TRBD1; v_call: TRBV10-3; j_call: TRBJ1-6; cdr3_nt: TGTGCCATTGGACAGGACAGCGGTAGTAATTCACCCCTCCACTTT; cdr3_aa: CAIGQDSGSNSPLHF
clone_size: NA; d_call: NA; v_call: TRBV3-1/TRBV3-2; j_call: TRBJ2-5; cdr3_nt: TGTGCCAGCAGCCAAGAGTCGGTAGCGACCTCAGGGACCCAGTACTTC; cdr3_aa: CASSQESVATSGTQYF
clone_size: NA; d_call: NA; v_call: TRBV7-2; j_call: TRBJ1-6; cdr3_nt: TGTGCCAGCAGCTTAAACCAACAGGGCTTCAATTCACCCCTCCACTTT; cdr3_aa: CASSLNQQGFNSPLHF
clone_size: NA; d_call: NA; v_call: TRBV5-4; j_call: TRBJ1-1; cdr3_nt: TGTGCCAGCAGCCTGCCCCTCCGGGCTGAAGCTTTCTTT; cdr3_aa: CASSLPLRAEAFF
clone_size: once; d_call: TRBD2; v_call: TRBV4-2; j_call: TRBJ2-3; cdr3_nt: TGTGCCAGCAGCCTAGCGGGGGGTACCACTAGCACAGATACGCAGTATTTT; cdr3_aa: CASSLAGGTTSTDTQYF
clone_size: NA; d_call: TRBD1; v_call: TRBV2; j_call: TRBJ2-2; cdr3_nt: TGTGCCAGCGGAAGGGGGCCCGGGGAGCTGTTTTTT; cdr3_aa: CASGRGPGELFF
clone_size: NA; d_call: NA; v_call: TRBV5-1; j_call: TRBJ2-2; cdr3_nt: TGCGCCAGCAGCTTCGGCAGGGTAAACACCGGGGAGCTGTTTTTT; cdr3_aa: CASSFGRVNTGELFF
clone_size: few; d_call: TRBD1; v_call: TRBV5-4; j_call: TRBJ1-6; cdr3_nt: TGTGCCAGCAGCTTGGCCCAGGGACAGGGAGATAATTCACCCCTCCACTTT; cdr3_aa: CASSLAQGQGDNSPLHF
clone_size: NA; d_call: NA; v_call: TRBV18; j_call: TRBJ1-5; cdr3_nt: TGTGCCAGCTCACCAGGTATAGATCAGCCCCAGCATTTT; cdr3_aa: CASSPGIDQPQHF
clone_size: NA; d_call: NA; v_call: TRBV11-3; j_call: TRBJ1-1; cdr3_nt: TGTGCCAGCAGCTTATTTATGAACACTGAAGCTTTCTTT; cdr3_aa: CASSLFMNTEAFF
clone_size: NA; d_call: TRBD1; v_call: TRBV30; j_call: TRBJ2-7; cdr3_nt: TGTGCCTGGAGCCGGACAGGGGGCGGGGACGAGCAGTACTTC; cdr3_aa: CAWSRTGGGDEQYF
clone_size: NA; d_call: NA; v_call: TRBV4-1; j_call: TRBJ2-3; cdr3_nt: TGCGCCAGCAGCCAAGAAGCCCCAGATACGCAGTATTTT; cdr3_aa: CASSQEAPDTQYF
clone_size: NA; d_call: NA; v_call: TRBV30; j_call: TRBJ1-5; cdr3_nt: TGTGCCTGGAGTGTACGAGGACAATCACACCAGCCCCAGCATTTT; cdr3_aa: CAWSVRGQSHQPQHF
clone_size: NA; d_call: NA; v_call: TRBV2; j_call: TRBJ1-5; cdr3_nt: TGTGCCAGCAGTGAAGAATCACAACAGCCCCAGCATTTT; cdr3_aa: CASSEESQQPQHF